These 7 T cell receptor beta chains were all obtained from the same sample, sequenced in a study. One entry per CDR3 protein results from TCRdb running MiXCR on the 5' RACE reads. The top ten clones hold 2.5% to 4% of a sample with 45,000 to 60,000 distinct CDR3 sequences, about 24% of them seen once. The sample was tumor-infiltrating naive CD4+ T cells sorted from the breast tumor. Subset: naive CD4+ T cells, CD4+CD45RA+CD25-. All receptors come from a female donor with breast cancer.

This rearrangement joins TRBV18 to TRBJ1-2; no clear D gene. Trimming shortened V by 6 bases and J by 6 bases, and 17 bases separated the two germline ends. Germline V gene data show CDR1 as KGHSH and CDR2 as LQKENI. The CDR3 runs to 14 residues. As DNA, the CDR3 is TGTGCCAGCTCCCCTAATTCCGGGCACGATGGCTACACCTTC. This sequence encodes CASSPNSGHDGYTF.

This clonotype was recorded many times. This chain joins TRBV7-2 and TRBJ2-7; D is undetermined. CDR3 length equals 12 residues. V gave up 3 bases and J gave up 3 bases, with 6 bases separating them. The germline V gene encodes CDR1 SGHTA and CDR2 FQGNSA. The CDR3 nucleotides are TGTGCCAGCAGCTTGAACAGCTACGAGCAGTACTTC. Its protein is CASSLNSYEQYF.

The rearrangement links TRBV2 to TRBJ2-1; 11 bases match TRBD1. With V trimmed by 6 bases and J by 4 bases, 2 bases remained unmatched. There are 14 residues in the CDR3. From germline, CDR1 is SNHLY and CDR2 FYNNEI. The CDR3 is CASSRDRGYNEQFF. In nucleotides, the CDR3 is TGTGCCAGCAGCCGGGACAGGGGGTACAATGAGCAGTTCTTC.

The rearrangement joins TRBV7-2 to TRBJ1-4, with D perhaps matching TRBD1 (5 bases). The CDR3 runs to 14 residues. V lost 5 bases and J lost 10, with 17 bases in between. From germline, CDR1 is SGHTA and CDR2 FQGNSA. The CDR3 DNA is TGTGCCAGCAGCCCCAGGGACTCGCTTGTAAAACTGTTTTTT. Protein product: CASSPRDSLVKLFF. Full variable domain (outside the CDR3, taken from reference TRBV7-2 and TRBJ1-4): GAGVSQSPSNKVTEKGKDVELRCDPISGHTALYWYRQSLGQGLEFLIYFQGNSAPDKSGLPSDRFSAERTGGSVSTLTIQRTQQEDSAVYLCASSPRDSLVKLFFGSGTQLSVL.

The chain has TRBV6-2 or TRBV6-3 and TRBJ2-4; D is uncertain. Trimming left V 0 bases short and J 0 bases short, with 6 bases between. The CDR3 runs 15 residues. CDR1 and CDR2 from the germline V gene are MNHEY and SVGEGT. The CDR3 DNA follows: TGTGCCAGCAGTTACTCTCACATAGCCAAAAACATTCAGTACTTC. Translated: CASSYSHIAKNIQYF.

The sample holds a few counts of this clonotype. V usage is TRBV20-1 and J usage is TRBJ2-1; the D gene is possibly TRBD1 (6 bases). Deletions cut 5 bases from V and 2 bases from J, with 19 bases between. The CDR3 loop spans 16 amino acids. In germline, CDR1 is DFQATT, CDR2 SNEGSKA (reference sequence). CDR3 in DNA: TGCAGTGCTGGGGAACTTACAGGGAATCCCTACAATGAGCAGTTCTTC. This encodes CSAGELTGNPYNEQFF.

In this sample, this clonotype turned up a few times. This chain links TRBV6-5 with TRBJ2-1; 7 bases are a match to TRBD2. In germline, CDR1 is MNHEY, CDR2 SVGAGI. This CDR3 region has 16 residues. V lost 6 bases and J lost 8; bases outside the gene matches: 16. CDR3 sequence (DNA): TGTGCCAGCAGCCCCAGGGTTGCGGGAGTGTCCCATGAGCAGTTCTTC. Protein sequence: CASSPRVAGVSHEQFF.